Below are 4 T cell receptor beta chains sequenced from a single sample in a study of T cell repertoires in cytomegalovirus infection. MiXCR, run by TCRdb on the reads, gives a single entry per CDR3 protein. The sample yields some 110,000 distinct CDR3 sequences, about 9.4% seen once. No cognate antigen is known for these TCRs. The sample was PBMCs, sequenced either directly or after in vitro stimulation (not recorded which). All receptors come from a human donor in good health (CMV status not recorded). Some clones in this sample may be carry-over from other donors' samples.

This sequence joins TRBV7-2 and TRBJ1-1, with TRBD1 matching 8 bases. Germline CDR1 reads SGHTA; CDR2 reads FQGNSA. The CDR3 runs to 18 residues. With 5 bases clipped from V and 0 bases from J, the junction kept 14 bases outside the gene matches. CDR3 region: CASSLFSVATGVNTEAFF. The CDR3 coding sequence is TGTGCCAGCAGCCTCTTCTCTGTGGCGACAGGGGTGAACACTGAAGCTTTCTTT.

This clonotype has more than one count but fewer than ten. This chain links TRBV5-6 with TRBJ1-2; no reliable D call. The CDR3 length is 14 residues. Trimming took off 1 base at V and 0 bases at J, with 7 bases between the two ends. CDR1 and CDR2 from the germline V gene are SGHDT and YYEEEE. CDR3 sequence: CASSLHGTNYGYTF. CDR3 sequence (DNA): TGTGCCAGCAGCTTGCACGGGACTAACTATGGCTACACCTTC.

This clonotype was observed at least ten times. The genes are TRBV7-2 and TRBJ2-1; no clear D gene. Trimming took off 3 bases at V and 10 bases at J, with 10 bases between the two ends. CDR1 is SGHTA and CDR2 is FQGNSA in the germline V gene. This CDR3 contains 12 residues. As DNA, the CDR3 is TGTGCCAGCAGCTTTCCGGGTCCCGAGCAGTTCTTC. Its protein product is CASSFPGPEQFF.

This clonotype was counted many times. The rearrangement joins TRBV6-5 to TRBJ1-6; D possibly corresponds to TRBD1 (5 bases). Germline V gene lookup returns CDR1 MNHEY and CDR2 SVGAGI. Trimming pared 2 bases from V and 4 bases from J, leaving 12 bases between. The CDR3 is 16 residues long. The CDR3 loop is CASSYPPGEYNSPLHF. In DNA form, the CDR3 reads TGTGCCAGCAGTTACCCGCCGGGGGAATATAATTCACCCCTCCACTTT.